Listed here are 17 T cell receptor beta chains from one sample, sequenced in a study of cytomegalovirus exposure and HLA in healthy donors. 13 Jbeta primers and 60 Vbeta primers were used for the PCR. Method: immunoSEQ multiplex PCR; TCRdb's copy keeps in-frame clones and lacks some. The sample has under 200,000 clones; around 87% are singletons. Sequencing was done on a sample of PBMCs. These receptor sequences come from a boy younger than 10 in good health and CMV-seronegative.

This clone is a singleton in its sample. V is TRBV6-5 and J is TRBJ1-1, with D hard to call. Trimming stripped 0 bases from V and 5 bases from J, with 13 bases between. The CDR3 spans 15 residues. Germline V gene lookup returns CDR1 MNHEY and CDR2 SVGAGI. CDR3 bases: TGTGCCAGCAGTTACTCGATGCGGCTGAGGACTGAAGCTTTCTTT. It is translated as CASSYSMRLRTEAFF.

This chain connects TRBV2 to TRBJ2-7, with D perhaps matching TRBD2 (6 bases). This CDR3 contains 12 residues. CDR1 and CDR2 from the germline V gene are SNHLY and FYNNEI. Deletions cut 3 bases from V and 3 bases from J, with 6 bases between. CDR3 nucleotides: TGTGCCAGCAGTGACGGGGGCTACGAGCAGTACTTC. Translated: CASSDGGYEQYF.

The chain is built from TRBV7-9 and TRBJ2-3; TRBD2 matches 15 bases. J was trimmed by 5 bases and V by 5 bases; bases with no gene match: 11. The CDR3 spans 18 residues. Germline CDR1 SEHNR, CDR2 FQNEAQ (reference sequence). The chain's CDR3 is CASSLGRTSGGAVDTQYF. CDR3 coding DNA: TGTGCCAGCAGCCTGGGGCGGACTAGCGGGGGGGCCGTAGATACGCAGTATTTT.

The chain carries TRBV21-1 and TRBJ2-1; the D segment call TRBD1 is taken from the table without a DNA check. TRBV21-1 is assigned pseudogene status. The CDR3 consists of 15 residues. The CDR3 reads CATPLLDRGWGEQFF. The CDR3 bases are TGTGCCACCCCATTACTCGACAGGGGATGGGGTGAGCAGTTCTTC.

Only one count was recorded for this clone. The J gene is TRBJ2-5, the V gene TRBV18; maybe TRBD2 (7 bases). V was shortened by 3 bases and J by 2 bases, with 22 bases between the two germline ends. The CDR3 has 18 residues. The germline CDR1 and CDR2 sequences are KGHSH and LQKENI. The CDR3 region has the DNA TGTGCCAGCTCACCCCCCATGGGAACGGGGGGCCTTCAAGAGACCCAGTACTTC. This encodes CASSPPMGTGGLQETQYF.

On this clone itself: Germline and junction disagree at one end, which may indicate a read error. The chain joins TRBV7-9 to TRBJ1-6; D is ambiguous. The germline CDR1 and CDR2 sequences are SEHNR and FQNEAQ (reference sequence). The CDR3 has 12 residues. CDR3 region: CSSRGSGSPLHF. For the CDR3, the DNA is TGTTCCAGCCGGGGTTCTGGTTCACCCCTCCACTTT.

The chain combines TRBV13 with TRBJ1-1; D might be TRBD1 (6 bases). The V end lost 4 bases, the J end lost 11 bases, and 23 bases lay between the germline ends. In germline, CDR1 is PRHDT, CDR2 FYEKMQ (reference sequence). The CDR3 has 15 amino acids. CDR3 residues: CASSSSPGGGPPAFF. The CDR3 coding sequence is TGTGCCAGCAGCTCCTCCCCCGGGGGGGGGCCACCGGCTTTCTTT.

This clone was counted once. V gene TRBV16 combines with J gene TRBJ1-1; TRBD1 is a possible D gene (6 bases). The CDR3 runs 14 residues. V lost 1 base to trimming and J lost 3 bases, with 9 bases between them. Germline V gene sequence: CDR1 KGHSY, CDR2 FQNENV. CDR3 amino acids: CASSQFAGDTEAFF. DNA of the CDR3: TGTGCCAGCAGCCAATTCGCAGGGGACACTGAAGCTTTCTTT.

The chain couples TRBV5-5 to TRBJ2-7; 8 positions agree with TRBD1. The CDR3 runs to 13 residues. CDR1 and CDR2 (germline): SGHKS, YYEKEE (reference sequence). V was pared by 5 bases and J by 4 bases, with 5 bases of the junction left unmatched. The DNA for the CDR3 is TGTGCCAGCAGGCGGACAGGGAATTACGAGCAGTACTTC. This gives the protein CASRRTGNYEQYF.

The chain employs TRBV7-6 and TRBJ2-1; TRBD2 aligns across 8 bases. CDR3 size: 15 residues. With V trimmed by 5 bases and J by 8 bases, 11 bases remained unmatched. Germline values: CDR1 SGHVS, CDR2 FNYEAQ. The CDR3 bases are TGTGCCAGCAGCCTCGGGGGGGCCGTTAGCTATGAGCAGTTCTTC. This translates into CASSLGGAVSYEQFF. Combining the CDR3 with reference TRBV7-6 and TRBJ2-1 gives the whole variable domain GAGVSQSPRYKVTKRGQDVALRCDPISGHVSLYWYRQALGQGPEFLTYFNYEAQQDKSGLPNDRFSAERPEGSISTLTIQRTEQRDSAMYRCASSLGGAVSYEQFFGPGTRLTVL.

This chain links TRBV6-5 with TRBJ1-3; D might be TRBD1 (5 bases). Per the germline V gene, CDR1 is MNHEY and CDR2 is SVGAGI. The germline V and J ends were trimmed by 5 bases and 1 base, with 9 bases remaining between them. The CDR3 has 14 residues. Here the CDR3 reads CASSLRGSGNTIYF. As DNA, the CDR3 is TGTGCCAGCAGTCTCCGGGGGTCTGGAAACACCATATATTTT.

This clone was detected only once. The chain recombines TRBV5-6 with TRBJ2-1; TRBD2 is a possible D gene (6 bases). The V end lost 0 bases, the J end lost 7 bases, and 8 bases lay between the germline ends. This CDR3 spans 13 amino acids. Germline lookup yields CDR1 SGHDT and CDR2 YYEEEE. The CDR3 DNA sequence: TGTGCCAGCAGCTTGGGACTAGTGAATGAGCAGTTCTTC. Its protein product is CASSLGLVNEQFF.

Note on this clone: The sample contains more than one DNA sequence encoding this CDR3. The rearrangement uses TRBV7-9 and TRBJ1-6; TRBD1 aligns across 8 bases. The ends lost 1 base at V and 7 bases at J; junction bases unmatched: 9. CDR1 is SEHNR, CDR2 FQNEAQ, per germline (reference sequence). The CDR3 sequence is 17 residues long. CDR3 sequence: CASSLGTGLPGNSPLHF. The CDR3, as DNA: TGTGCCAGCAGCTTAGGGACAGGGCTTCCTGGGAATTCACCCCTCCACTTT.

The chain uses TRBV6-1 and TRBJ2-3; D gene ambiguous. V lost 6 bases to trimming and J lost 0 bases, with 10 bases between them. Germline V gene sequence: CDR1 MNHNS, CDR2 SASEGT. The CDR3 covers 14 residues. The CDR3 DNA reads as TGTGCCAGCAGAGCCACAGCTAGCACAGATACGCAGTATTTT. Amino acids: CASRATASTDTQYF.

This clone was found once. The rearrangement joins TRBV19 to TRBJ1-6; the D is unclear. Germline-derived CDR1 and CDR2 are LNHDA and SQIVND (reference sequence). The ends were cut back, 3 bases at V and 7 bases at J, with 4 bases in the middle. The CDR3 has 12 amino acids. The CDR3 DNA is TGTGCCAGTAGTATCCTAAATTCACCCCTCCACTTT. This encodes CASSILNSPLHF.

The chain carries TRBV5-1 and TRBJ2-3, with D possibly TRBD2 on 6 matching bases. The CDR3 spans 15 residues. Trimming removed 1 base from V and 1 base from J, with 10 bases in between. Germline V CDR1 and CDR2: SGHRS, YFSETQ. The CDR3 sequence is CASSLLWRGTDTQYF. CDR3 bases: TGCGCCAGCAGCTTGCTTTGGAGGGGCACAGATACGCAGTATTTT.

J is TRBJ2-1 and V is TRBV6-7; tentatively, D is TRBD2 (6 bases). TRBV6-7 is annotated as an ORF whose role is uncertain. This CDR3 is 14 amino acids long. V was cut by 4 bases and J by 9 bases, with 16 bases left in between. CDR3 in amino acids: CASSSGRGPSEQFF. The CDR3 nucleotides are TGTGCCAGCAGTTCCGGGCGGGGTCCAAGTGAGCAGTTCTTC.